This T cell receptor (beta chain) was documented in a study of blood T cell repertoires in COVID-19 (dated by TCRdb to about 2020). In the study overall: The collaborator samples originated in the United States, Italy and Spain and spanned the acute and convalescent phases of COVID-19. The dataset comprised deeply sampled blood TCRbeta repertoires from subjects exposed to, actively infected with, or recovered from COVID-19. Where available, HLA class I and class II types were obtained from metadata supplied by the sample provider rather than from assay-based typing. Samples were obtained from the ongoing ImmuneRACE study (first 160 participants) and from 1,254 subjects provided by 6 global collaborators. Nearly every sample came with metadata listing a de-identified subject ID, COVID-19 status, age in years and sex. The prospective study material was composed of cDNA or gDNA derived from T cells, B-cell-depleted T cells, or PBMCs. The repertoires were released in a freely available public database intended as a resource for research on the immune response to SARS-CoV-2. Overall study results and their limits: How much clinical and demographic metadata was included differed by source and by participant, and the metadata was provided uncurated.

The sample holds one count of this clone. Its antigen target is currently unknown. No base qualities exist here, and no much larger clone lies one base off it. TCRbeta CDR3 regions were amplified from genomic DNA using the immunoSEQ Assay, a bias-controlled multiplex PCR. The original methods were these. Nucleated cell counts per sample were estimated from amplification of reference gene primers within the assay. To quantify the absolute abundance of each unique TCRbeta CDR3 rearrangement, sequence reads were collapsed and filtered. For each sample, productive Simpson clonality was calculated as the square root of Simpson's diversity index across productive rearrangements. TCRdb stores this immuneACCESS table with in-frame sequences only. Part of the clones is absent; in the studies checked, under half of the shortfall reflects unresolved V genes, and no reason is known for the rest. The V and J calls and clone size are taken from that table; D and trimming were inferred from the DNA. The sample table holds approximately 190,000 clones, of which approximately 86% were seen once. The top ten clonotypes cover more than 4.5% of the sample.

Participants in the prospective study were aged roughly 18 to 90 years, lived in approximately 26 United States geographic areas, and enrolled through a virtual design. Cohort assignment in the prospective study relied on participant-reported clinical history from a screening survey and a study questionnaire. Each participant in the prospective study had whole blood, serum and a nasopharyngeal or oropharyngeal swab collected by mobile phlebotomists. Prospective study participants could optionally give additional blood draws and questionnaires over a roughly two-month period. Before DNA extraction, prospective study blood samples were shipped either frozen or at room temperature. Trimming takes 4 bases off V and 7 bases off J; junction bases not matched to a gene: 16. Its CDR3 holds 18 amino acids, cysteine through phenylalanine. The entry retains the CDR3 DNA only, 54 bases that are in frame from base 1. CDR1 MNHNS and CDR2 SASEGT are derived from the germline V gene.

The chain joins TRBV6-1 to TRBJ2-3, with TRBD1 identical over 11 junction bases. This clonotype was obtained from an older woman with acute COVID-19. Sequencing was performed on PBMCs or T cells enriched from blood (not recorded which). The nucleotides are TGTGCCAGCAGTGCTCCGGGACAGGGGGTACTCCTAGGGTATACGCAGTATTTT. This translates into CASSAPGQGVLLGYTQYF.